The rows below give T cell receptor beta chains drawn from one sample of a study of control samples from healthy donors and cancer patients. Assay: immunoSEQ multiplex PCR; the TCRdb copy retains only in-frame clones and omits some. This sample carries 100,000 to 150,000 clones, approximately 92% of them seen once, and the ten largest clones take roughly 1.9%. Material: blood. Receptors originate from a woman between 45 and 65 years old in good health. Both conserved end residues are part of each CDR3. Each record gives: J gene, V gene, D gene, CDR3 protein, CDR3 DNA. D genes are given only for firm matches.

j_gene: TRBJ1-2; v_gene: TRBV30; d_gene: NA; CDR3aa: CAWSEIQAPLYGYTF; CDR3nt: TGTGCCTGGAGTGAAATACAGGCTCCTTTGTATGGCTACACCTTC
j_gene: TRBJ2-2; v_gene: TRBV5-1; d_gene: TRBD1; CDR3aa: CASSMGQGGSGELFF; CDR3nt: TGCGCCAGCAGCATGGGACAGGGTGGTTCCGGGGAGCTGTTTTTT
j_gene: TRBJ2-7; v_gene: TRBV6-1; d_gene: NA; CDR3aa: CASSDLGHPSYEQYF; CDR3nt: TGTGCCAGCAGTGACCTAGGACATCCGTCCTACGAGCAGTACTTC
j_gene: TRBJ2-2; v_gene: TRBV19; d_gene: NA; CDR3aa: CASHGGLHTGELFF; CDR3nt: TGTGCCAGTCACGGGGGCCTCCACACCGGGGAGCTGTTTTTT
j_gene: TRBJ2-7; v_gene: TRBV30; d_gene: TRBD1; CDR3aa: CAWSLRGTGPYEQYF; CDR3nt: TGTGCCTGGAGTCTCCGTGGGACAGGACCCTACGAGCAGTACTTC
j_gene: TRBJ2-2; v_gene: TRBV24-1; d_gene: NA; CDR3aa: CATSDPTGRTNTGELFF; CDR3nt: TGTGCCACCAGTGATCCGACAGGGAGGACGAACACCGGGGAGCTGTTTTTT
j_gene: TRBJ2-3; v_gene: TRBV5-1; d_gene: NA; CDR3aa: CASSGGTSTDTQYF; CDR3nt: TGCGCCAGCAGCGGTGGGACTAGCACAGATACGCAGTATTTT
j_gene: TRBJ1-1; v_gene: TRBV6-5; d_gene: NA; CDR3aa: CASSQALNTEAFF; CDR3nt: TGTGCCAGCTCCCAGGCCCTAAACACTGAAGCTTTCTTT
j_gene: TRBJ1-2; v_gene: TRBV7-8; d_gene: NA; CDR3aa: CASSISGRRLPLLGYTF; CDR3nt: TGTGCCAGCAGCATATCGGGACGGAGACTCCCTCTTCTCGGCTACACCTTC
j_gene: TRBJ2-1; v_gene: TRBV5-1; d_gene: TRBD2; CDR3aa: CASSLVPSGSSYNEQFF; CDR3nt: TGCGCCAGCAGCTTGGTTCCTAGCGGGAGCTCCTACAATGAGCAGTTCTTC
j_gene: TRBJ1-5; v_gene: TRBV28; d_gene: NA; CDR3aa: CASSSPIPEAQHF; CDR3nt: TGTGCCAGCAGTTCCCCAATACCCGAGGCCCAGCATTTT
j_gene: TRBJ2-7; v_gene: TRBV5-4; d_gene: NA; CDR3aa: CASSPELSYEQYF; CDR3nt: TGTGCCAGCAGCCCTGAACTTTCCTACGAGCAGTACTTC
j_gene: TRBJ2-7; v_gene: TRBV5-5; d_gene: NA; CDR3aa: CASSDLGRQSYEQYF; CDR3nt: TGTGCCAGCAGCGACCTTGGACGCCAGTCCTACGAGCAGTACTTC
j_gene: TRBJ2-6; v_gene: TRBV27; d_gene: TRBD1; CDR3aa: CASSTMTGKFLSGANVLTF; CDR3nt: TGTGCCAGCAGTACGATGACAGGGAAGTTCCTCTCTGGGGCCAACGTCCTGACTTTC
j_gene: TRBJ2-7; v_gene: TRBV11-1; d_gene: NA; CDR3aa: CASSLGADGRDEQYF; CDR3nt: TGTGCCAGCAGCTTAGGGGCGGACGGGAGAGACGAGCAGTACTTC
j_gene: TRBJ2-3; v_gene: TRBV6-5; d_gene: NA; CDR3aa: CASSYRDSTDTQYF; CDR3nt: TGTGCCAGCAGTTACAGAGATAGCACAGATACGCAGTATTTT
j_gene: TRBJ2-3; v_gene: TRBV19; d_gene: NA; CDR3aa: CASRGVSRTTDTQYF; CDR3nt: TGTGCCAGTAGAGGGGTTAGCAGGACCACAGATACGCAGTATTTT
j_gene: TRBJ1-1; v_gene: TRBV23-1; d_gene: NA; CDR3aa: CASGQGCNTEAFF; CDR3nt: TGCGCCAGCGGCCAGGGGTGTAACACTGAAGCTTTCTTT
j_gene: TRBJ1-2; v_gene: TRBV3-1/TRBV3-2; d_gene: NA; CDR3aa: CASSLQGGGNYGYTF; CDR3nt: TGTGCCAGCAGCCTACAGGGTGGAGGCAACTATGGCTACACCTTC
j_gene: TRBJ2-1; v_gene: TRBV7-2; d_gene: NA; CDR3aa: CASSVDPTYNEQFF; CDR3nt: TGTGCCAGCAGCGTGGACCCCACCTACAATGAGCAGTTCTTC
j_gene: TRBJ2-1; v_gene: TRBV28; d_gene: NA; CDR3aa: CASSASGYNEQFF; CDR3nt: TGTGCCAGCAGTGCTTCAGGGTACAATGAGCAGTTCTTC
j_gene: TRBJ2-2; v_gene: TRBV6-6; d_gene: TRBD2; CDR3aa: CASSYSRREPTGELFF; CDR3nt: TGTGCCAGCAGTTACTCGAGGCGGGAGCCCACCGGGGAGCTGTTTTTT
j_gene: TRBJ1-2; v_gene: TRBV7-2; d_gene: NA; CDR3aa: CASSLGRDYGYTF; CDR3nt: TGTGCCAGCAGCTTAGGCAGGGACTATGGCTACACCTTC
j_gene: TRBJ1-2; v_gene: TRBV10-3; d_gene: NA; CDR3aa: CAIRGGNYGYTF; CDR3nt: TGTGCCATCAGGGGCGGAAACTATGGCTACACCTTC
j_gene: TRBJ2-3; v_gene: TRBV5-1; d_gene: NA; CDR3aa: CASSLGTRGDTQYF; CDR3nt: TGCGCCAGCAGCTTAGGGACAAGGGGGGATACGCAGTATTTT
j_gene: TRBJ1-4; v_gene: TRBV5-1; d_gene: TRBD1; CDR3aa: CASGETGGGEKLFF; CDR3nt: TGCGCCAGCGGAGAGACAGGGGGCGGCGAAAAACTGTTTTTT
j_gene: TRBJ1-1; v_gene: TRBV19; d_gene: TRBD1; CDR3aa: CASTDRAGTEAFF; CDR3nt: TGTGCCAGTACAGACAGGGCGGGCACTGAAGCTTTCTTT
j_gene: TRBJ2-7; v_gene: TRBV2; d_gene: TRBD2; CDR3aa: CASSDRGVEQYF; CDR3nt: TGTGCCAGCAGTGATCGGGGGGTCGAGCAGTACTTC
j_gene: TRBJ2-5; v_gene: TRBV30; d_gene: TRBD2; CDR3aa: CAWSPTLAGGRETQYF; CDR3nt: TGTGCCTGGAGCCCAACACTAGCGGGAGGGCGAGAGACCCAGTACTTC
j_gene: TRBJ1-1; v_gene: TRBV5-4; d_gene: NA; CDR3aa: CASSPQQGEATEAFF; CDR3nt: TGTGCCAGCAGCCCGCAACAGGGAGAAGCCACTGAAGCTTTCTTT
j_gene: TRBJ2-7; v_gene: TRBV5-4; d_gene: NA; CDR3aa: CASSHPGYEQYF; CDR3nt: TGTGCCAGCAGCCACCCGGGGTACGAGCAGTACTTC
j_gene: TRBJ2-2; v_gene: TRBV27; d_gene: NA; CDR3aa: CASSSRVRGTGELFF; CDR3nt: TGTGCCAGCAGTTCAAGGGTTAGGGGCACCGGGGAGCTGTTTTTT
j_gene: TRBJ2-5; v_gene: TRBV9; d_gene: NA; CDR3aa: CASSVVTGIQETQYF; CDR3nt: TGTGCCAGCAGCGTAGTCACAGGCATCCAAGAGACCCAGTACTTC
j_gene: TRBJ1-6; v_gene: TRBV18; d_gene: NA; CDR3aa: CASSPLSSGLSDSPLHF; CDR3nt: TGTGCCAGCTCACCGCTCAGCTCGGGATTAAGTGATTCACCCCTCCACTTT
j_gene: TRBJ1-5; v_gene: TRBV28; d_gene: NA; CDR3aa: CASRFKSGNQPQHF; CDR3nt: TGTGCCAGCAGGTTTAAAAGTGGCAATCAGCCCCAGCATTTT
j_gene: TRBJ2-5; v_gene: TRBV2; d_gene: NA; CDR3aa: CASSETTFETQYF; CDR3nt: TGTGCCAGCAGTGAAACAACTTTCGAGACCCAGTACTTC
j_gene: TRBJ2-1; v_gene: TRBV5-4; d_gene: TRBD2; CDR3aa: CASSLGGLAGNNEQFF; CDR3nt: TGTGCCAGCAGCTTGGGGGGACTAGCGGGAAACAATGAGCAGTTCTTC
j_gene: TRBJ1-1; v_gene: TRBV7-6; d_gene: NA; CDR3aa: CASSSVAAMNTEAFF; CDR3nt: TGTGCCAGCAGTTCAGTCGCGGCTATGAACACTGAAGCTTTCTTT
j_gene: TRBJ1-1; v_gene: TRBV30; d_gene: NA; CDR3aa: CAWSWSRGTEAFF; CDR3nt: TGTGCCTGGAGTTGGAGCCGAGGGACTGAAGCTTTCTTT
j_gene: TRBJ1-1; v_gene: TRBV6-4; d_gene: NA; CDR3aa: CASSELAGTEAFF; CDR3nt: TGTGCCAGCAGTGAGCTGGCGGGGACTGAAGCTTTCTTT
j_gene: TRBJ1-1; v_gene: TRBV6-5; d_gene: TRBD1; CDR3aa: CASSIQGVNTEAFF; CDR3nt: TGTGCCAGCAGCATACAGGGGGTGAACACTGAAGCTTTCTTT
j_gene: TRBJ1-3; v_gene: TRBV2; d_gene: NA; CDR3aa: CASSHRAGNTIYF; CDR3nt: TGTGCCAGCAGTCACAGGGCTGGAAACACCATATATTTT
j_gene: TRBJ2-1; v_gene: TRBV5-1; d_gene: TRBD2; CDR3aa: CASSSSGSSYNEQFF; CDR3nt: TGCGCCAGCAGCTCTAGCGGGAGCTCCTACAATGAGCAGTTCTTC
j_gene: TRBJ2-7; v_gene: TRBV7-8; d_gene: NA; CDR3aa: CASSLGRDPLGGQYF; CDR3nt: TGTGCCAGCAGCTTAGGCAGGGATCCCCTAGGGGGGCAGTACTTC
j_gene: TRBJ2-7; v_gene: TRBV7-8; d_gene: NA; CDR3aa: CASSLTGYEQYF; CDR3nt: TGTGCCAGCAGCTTAACGGGCTACGAGCAGTACTTC
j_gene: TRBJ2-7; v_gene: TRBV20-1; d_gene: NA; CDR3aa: CSARDLVHSYF; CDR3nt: TGCAGTGCTAGAGATTTGGTCCATTCCTACTTC
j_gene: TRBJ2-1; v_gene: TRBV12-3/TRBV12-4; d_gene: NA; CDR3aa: CASTLNNEQFF; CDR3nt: TGTGCCAGCACCCTCAACAATGAGCAGTTCTTC
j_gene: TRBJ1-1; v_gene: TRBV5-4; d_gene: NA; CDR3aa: CASSRTGTNTEAFF; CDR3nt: TGTGCCAGCAGCCGAACCGGGACGAACACTGAAGCTTTCTTT
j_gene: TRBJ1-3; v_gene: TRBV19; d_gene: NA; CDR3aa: CASRDRGGASGNTIYF; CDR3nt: TGTGCCAGTAGAGACCGTGGAGGGGCCTCTGGAAACACCATATATTTT
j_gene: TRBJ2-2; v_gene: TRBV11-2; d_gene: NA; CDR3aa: CASRDMFSVLTGELFF; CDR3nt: TGTGCCAGCAGGGATATGTTTTCGGTTCTAACCGGGGAGCTGTTTTTT
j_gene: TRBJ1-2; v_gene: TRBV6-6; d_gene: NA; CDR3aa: CATIRIGYTF; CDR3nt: TGTGCCACCATAAGGATCGGCTACACCTTC
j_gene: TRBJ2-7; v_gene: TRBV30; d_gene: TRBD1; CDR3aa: CAWSSTGDEQYF; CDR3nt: TGTGCCTGGAGTTCCACAGGGGACGAGCAGTACTTC
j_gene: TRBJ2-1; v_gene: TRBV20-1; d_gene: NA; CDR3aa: CSARVGWEQFF; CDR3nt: TGCAGTGCTAGAGTCGGTTGGGAGCAGTTCTTC
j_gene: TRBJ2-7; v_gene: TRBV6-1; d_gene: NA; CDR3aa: CASSETPRWDIRYEQYF; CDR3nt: TGTGCCAGCAGTGAAACCCCCCGCTGGGACATCCGCTACGAGCAGTACTTC